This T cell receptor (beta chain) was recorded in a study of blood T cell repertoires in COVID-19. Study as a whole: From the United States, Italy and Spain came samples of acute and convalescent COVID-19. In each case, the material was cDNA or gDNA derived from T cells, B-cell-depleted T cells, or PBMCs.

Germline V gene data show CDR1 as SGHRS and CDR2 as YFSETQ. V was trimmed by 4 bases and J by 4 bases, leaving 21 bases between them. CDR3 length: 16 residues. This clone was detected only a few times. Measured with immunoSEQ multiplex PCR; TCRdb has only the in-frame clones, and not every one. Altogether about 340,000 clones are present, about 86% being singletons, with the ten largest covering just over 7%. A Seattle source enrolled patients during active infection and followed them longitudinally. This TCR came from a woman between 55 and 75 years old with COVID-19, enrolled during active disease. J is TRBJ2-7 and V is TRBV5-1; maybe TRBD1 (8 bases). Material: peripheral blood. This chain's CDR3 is CASSGGQGQAGYEQYF. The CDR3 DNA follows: TGCGCCAGCAGCGGCGGACAGGGCCAAGCGGGGTACGAGCAGTACTTC.